The T cell receptor (beta chain) under discussion was sequenced for a study of OX40 agonist ivuxolimab in advanced cancers. Method: immunoSEQ multiplex PCR; TCRdb's copy keeps in-frame clones and lacks some. This table has over 10,000 clones, roughly 69% appearing once. CDR3 length: 11 residues. The V gene's germline CDR1 is DFQATT and CDR2 SNEGSKA (reference sequence). The V gene end was trimmed by 4 bases and the J gene end by 9 bases; junction bases not matched to a gene: 3. The chain couples TRBV20-1 to TRBJ2-1; 7 positions agree with TRBD2. The receptor was isolated from an adult with an advanced solid tumor such as melanoma, head and neck, liver or kidney cancer. Sequencing used CD4+ or CD8+ T cells sorted from blood, obtained in a trial of the OX40 agonist ivuxolimab. The DNA of the CDR3 is TGCAGTGCTAAATTAGCGGGTGAGCAGTTCTTC. Translating gives CSAKLAGEQFF.